The TCR beta chain described here comes from a study of a mutant IDH1 vaccine in newly diagnosed glioma. Study context: Treated patients, averaging around 40 years, were approximately 60% male and about 38% female. Broader study findings: Among all patients, vaccine-induced immune responses occurred in approximately 93%.

The CDR3 is 13 amino acids. CDR1 and CDR2 (germline): MNHEY, SVGAGI. Trimming removed 5 bases at V and 4 bases at J, with 11 bases between. As for time point: week 47, end of study. Every vaccination contained 300 ug of the mutant IDH1 20-mer peptide and was paired with topical imiquimod. At weeks 1, 3, 5, 7, 11, 15, 19 and 23, patients received a vaccination, eight in all. Notes on this clone: Its antigen is not identified.

The data were produced by immunoSEQ multiplex PCR, yet TCRdb's version contains in-frame clones alone and is incomplete. The repertoire holds about 85,000 clones, with over 85% as singletons. The input for sequencing was PBMCs, taken from a glioma patient whose treatment included an IDH1 peptide vaccine. This chain connects TRBV6-5 to TRBJ1-1; tentative D call: TRBD1 (5 bases). The receptor was isolated from a woman aged 45-65 years with glioma. The CDR3 DNA sequence: TGTGCCAGCAGTGGTCAGGGTCGCACTGAAGCTTTCTTT. The encoded protein is CASSGQGRTEAFF.